This T cell receptor beta chain was recorded in a study of T cell clusters in autoimmune cytopenias. Overall study results and limits: Primary autoimmune cytopenia patients seemingly lacked the physiological T cell clusters found in healthy donors.

Comment on this clonotype: The antigen is unknown.

Each sample's input was 250 ng genomic DNA, 38,000 or so genome equivalents. TRB rearrangements were amplified by touch-down multiplex PCR with mixed TRB-A/B primers. No DNA is given; TCRdb re-called the multiplex PCR reads and lists each CDR3 protein once. This sample's table reports 9,500 to 15,000 distinct CDR3 sequences. The CDR3 sequence is 13 residues long. Germline CDR1 SQVTM, CDR2 ANQGSEA. The same specimen was also included in a second study, on T cell repertoires in aging, cancer and after chemotherapy.

The V gene is TRBV29-1, the J gene TRBJ2-1; with no DNA, the TCRdb D assignment of TRBD2 cannot be verified. Sequencing was carried out using peripheral blood. This receptor was identified in a human donor in good health. The chain's CDR3 is CSVEPGLQGEQFF.